This is a list of T cell receptor beta chains from one sample in a study of T cell responses to AZD1222 COVID-19 vaccine. Generated by immunoSEQ multiplex PCR, the TCRdb table keeps only in-frame clones and is missing some. The sample has under 200,000 clones, about 95% seen once; the top ten hold 0.64%. Sequences were derived from peripheral blood, sampled on day 0 of AZD1222 vaccination. These receptors were taken from an adult in good health. Each CDR3 is given with its conserved first and last residue. D genes are given only for firm matches. Only part of the rows carry a size: once, few, many, or a class if the clone is expanded.

J	V	size	D	CDR3	DNA
TRBJ2-2	TRBV11-2	once	-	CASSWGVFIDSGELFF	TGTGCCAGCAGCTGGGGGGTCTTTATTGACAGCGGGGAGCTGTTTTTT
TRBJ1-5	TRBV25-1	-	-	CASSGGDGYQPQHF	TGTGCCAGCAGTGGGGGGGACGGATATCAGCCCCAGCATTTT
TRBJ2-7	TRBV2	-	-	CASSEASPVSEQYF	TGTGCCAGCAGTGAAGCGTCTCCCGTATCCGAGCAGTACTTC
TRBJ1-6	TRBV24-1	-	-	CATSAGVGSPLHF	TGTGCCACCAGTGCAGGGGTTGGGTCACCCCTCCACTTT
TRBJ2-2	TRBV7-3	once	-	CASSLEPPGELFF	TGTGCCAGCAGCTTAGAACCTCCCGGGGAGCTGTTTTTT
TRBJ2-1	TRBV10-2	-	-	CASSEDSSSYNEQFF	TGCGCCAGCAGTGAGGACAGCAGCTCCTACAATGAGCAGTTCTTC
TRBJ1-6	TRBV28	-	TRBD1	CASSRQGGNSPLHF	TGTGCCAGCAGCCGGCAGGGGGGGAATTCACCCCTCCACTTT
TRBJ1-1	TRBV3-1/TRBV3-2	-	-	CASSQAGNRGFTEAFF	TGTGCCAGCAGCCAAGCAGGAAACCGAGGTTTCACTGAAGCTTTCTTT
TRBJ2-7	TRBV7-2	once	-	CASSLYGHGSPYEQYF	TGTGCCAGCAGCTTATATGGACACGGATCCCCCTACGAGCAGTACTTC
TRBJ1-5	TRBV19	-	TRBD1	CASSLPRGGALQPQHF	TGTGCCAGTAGTCTTCCTAGAGGGGGCGCCCTCCAGCCCCAGCATTTT
TRBJ2-3	TRBV15	-	-	CATSRWSSSATDTQYF	TGTGCCACCAGCAGGTGGTCTAGTTCTGCGACAGATACGCAGTATTTT
TRBJ2-1	TRBV4-1	-	TRBD2	CASSRTSGSNEQFF	TGCGCCAGCAGCCGGACTAGCGGGAGCAATGAGCAGTTCTTC
TRBJ1-1	TRBV19	-	TRBD1	CASTPTRDRGNTEAFF	TGTGCCAGTACCCCTACCCGGGACAGGGGGAACACTGAAGCTTTCTTT
TRBJ1-2	TRBV6-5	once	-	CASSRPFSYGYTF	TGTGCCAGCAGTAGACCCTTTTCCTATGGCTACACCTTC
TRBJ2-1	TRBV12-3/TRBV12-4	-	-	CASSFINEQFF	TGTGCCAGCAGTTTCATAAATGAGCAGTTCTTC
TRBJ2-7	TRBV5-6	-	-	CASSLAQQLEQYF	TGTGCCAGCAGCTTGGCCCAGCAGTTGGAGCAGTACTTC
TRBJ2-1	TRBV19	-	-	CAIRDFYNEQFF	TGTGCCATCCGGGACTTCTACAATGAGCAGTTCTTC
TRBJ1-2	TRBV30	-	-	CAWSQGNYGYTF	TGTGCCTGGAGTCAGGGAAACTATGGCTACACCTTC
TRBJ1-3	TRBV6-5	-	-	CATSEQSGNTIYF	TGTGCCACCTCGGAGCAGTCTGGAAACACCATATATTTT
TRBJ1-1	TRBV7-9	-	-	CASSQTAAAFF	TGTGCCAGCAGCCAAACCGCCGCAGCTTTCTTT
TRBJ1-4	TRBV18	-	TRBD1	CASSRNQGARDEKLFF	TGTGCCAGCTCACGAAACCAGGGGGCGAGAGATGAAAAACTGTTTTTT
TRBJ1-1	TRBV6-5	-	-	CASRSGDRNTEAFF	TGTGCCAGCCGGTCGGGGGATAGGAACACTGAAGCTTTCTTT
TRBJ1-1	TRBV5-1	-	-	CASSLTPRGSGTEAFF	TGCGCCAGCAGCTTAACTCCCAGAGGGTCGGGGACTGAAGCTTTCTTT
TRBJ1-6	TRBV5-4	-	TRBD1	CASSNAGGRGSPLHF	TGTGCCAGCAGCAACGCAGGGGGCAGGGGTTCACCCCTCCACTTT
TRBJ1-5	TRBV2	-	-	CASEGNDQPQHF	TGTGCCAGCGAGGGGAATGATCAGCCCCAGCATTTT
TRBJ2-2	TRBV25-1	-	TRBD2	CASSELGGDTGELFF	TGTGCCAGCAGTGAATTGGGAGGGGACACCGGGGAGCTGTTTTTT
TRBJ2-5	TRBV20-1	-	-	CSARRAETQYF	TGCAGTGCTAGAAGGGCGGAGACCCAGTACTTC
TRBJ1-1	TRBV9	once	-	CASSVGWENTEAFF	TGTGCCAGCAGCGTAGGTTGGGAGAACACTGAAGCTTTCTTT
TRBJ1-2	TRBV12-3/TRBV12-4	-	-	CASSPSVGGYTF	TGTGCCAGCAGCCCATCGGTCGGGGGCTACACCTTC
TRBJ1-4	TRBV15	-	TRBD1	CATSEGDRKLFF	TGTGCCACCAGCGAGGGGGACAGGAAACTGTTTTTT
TRBJ1-5	TRBV9	-	-	CASSVTGDQPQHF	TGTGCCAGCAGCGTAACCGGGGATCAGCCCCAGCATTTT
TRBJ1-3	TRBV3-1/TRBV3-2	-	-	CASSQASARTGNTIYF	TGTGCCAGCAGCCAAGCAAGCGCGAGGACTGGAAACACCATATATTTT
TRBJ2-2	TRBV28	-	TRBD2	CASTLGSGRSGELFF	TGTGCCAGCACCCTGGGTAGCGGGAGGTCCGGGGAGCTGTTTTTT
TRBJ1-1	TRBV7-9	once	-	CASSAIQVNTEAFF	TGTGCCAGCAGCGCTATACAGGTGAACACTGAAGCTTTCTTT
TRBJ2-2	TRBV6-5	-	-	CASSHGSAGELFF	TGTGCCAGCAGCCACGGTAGCGCCGGGGAGCTGTTTTTT
TRBJ1-3	TRBV5-1	-	TRBD1	CASSLGQVSGNTIYF	TGCGCCAGCAGCCTAGGACAGGTCTCTGGAAACACCATATATTTT
TRBJ1-2	TRBV4-1	-	-	CASSQERDNYGYTF	TGCGCCAGCAGCCAGGAGAGGGATAACTATGGCTACACCTTC
TRBJ1-6	TRBV6-5	-	TRBD1	CASRRQGSPLHF	TGTGCCAGCAGAAGACAGGGTTCACCCCTCCACTTT
TRBJ1-1	TRBV29-1	-	TRBD1	CSGESDRVNREAFF	TGCAGCGGTGAATCTGACAGGGTGAATAGGGAAGCTTTCTTT
TRBJ2-3	TRBV28	-	-	CASSSNTQYF	TGTGCCAGCAGCTCAAATACGCAGTATTTT
TRBJ1-6	TRBV6-5	-	-	CASRTTGLGNSPLHF	TGTGCCAGCAGGACAACAGGGTTGGGGAATTCACCCCTCCACTTT
TRBJ2-2	TRBV5-5	-	-	CASSSPMGRGVTGELFF	TGTGCCAGCAGCTCACCCATGGGGAGGGGGGTCACCGGGGAGCTGTTTTTT
TRBJ1-1	TRBV30	-	TRBD1	CAWSGGQSKAFF	TGTGCCTGGAGTGGGGGACAGTCTAAAGCTTTCTTT
TRBJ1-1	TRBV10-2	once	-	CASGSSQGDDTEAFF	TGCGCCAGCGGCTCTTCTCAGGGAGACGACACTGAAGCTTTCTTT
TRBJ1-6	TRBV11-2	-	TRBD1	CASSLGDREVSPLHF	TGTGCCAGCAGCCTTGGGGACAGGGAAGTCTCACCCCTCCACTTT
TRBJ1-2	TRBV5-4	-	-	CASSLGSGYTF	TGTGCCAGCAGCTTGGGGAGTGGCTACACCTTC
TRBJ2-6	TRBV11-1	-	-	CASNAGHSGANVLTF	TGTGCCTCTAACGCGGGGCACTCTGGGGCCAACGTCCTGACTTTC
TRBJ2-7	TRBV6-5	-	-	CASAVERTYEQYF	TGTGCCAGCGCGGTTGAGAGAACCTACGAGCAGTACTTC
TRBJ2-5	TRBV2	few	-	CASSGRVDGTEETQYF	TGTGCCAGCAGTGGTCGAGTAGACGGAACGGAAGAGACCCAGTACTTC
TRBJ2-1	TRBV12-3/TRBV12-4	-	-	CASGRQTENEQFF	TGTGCCAGCGGAAGGCAGACGGAGAATGAGCAGTTCTTC
TRBJ2-4	TRBV2	once	-	CASSEKDTYQLAKNIQYF	TGTGCCAGCAGTGAAAAGGACACCTATCAGCTAGCCAAAAACATTCAGTACTTC
TRBJ1-1	TRBV5-8	-	-	CASSLGGYPLWDTEAFF	TGTGCCAGCAGCTTGGGGGGGTACCCCCTCTGGGACACTGAAGCTTTCTTT
TRBJ1-1	TRBV10-3	-	-	CAIREDSAGSTEAFF	TGTGCCATCAGGGAAGATTCCGCAGGCTCAACTGAAGCTTTCTTT